The entry below describes one T cell receptor beta chain. Cohort 3 donors were reported recovered after two negative PCRs, clearance, or symptom resolution. This record comes from a study of blood T cell repertoires in COVID-19. Trimming removed 7 bases at V and 3 bases at J, with 12 bases between. Germline CDR1 is KGHDR and CDR2 is SFDVKD. The CDR3 is 13 amino acids. Assay: immunoSEQ multiplex PCR; the TCRdb copy retains only in-frame clones and omits some. The sample shows about 160,000 clones, around 80% of them seen only once. Sequencing was performed on PBMCs or T cells enriched from blood (not recorded which). This sequence originates from a woman between 45 and 65 years old who had recovered from COVID-19. V is TRBV24-1 and J is TRBJ2-7; D possibly corresponds to TRBD2 (6 bases). The CDR3 reads CATSPSDDYEQYF. CDR3 coding DNA: TGTGCCACCAGCCCTAGCGATGACTACGAGCAGTACTTC.